Presented here are 5 T cell receptor beta chains from one specimen sequenced in a study of T cell responses to AZD1222 COVID-19 vaccine. Sequencing was performed with immunoSEQ multiplex PCR; in TCRdb, only in-frame clones are kept and a portion is missing. The sample has some 130,000 clones, roughly 90% seen once. Sequenced here: peripheral blood, sampled on day 0 of AZD1222 vaccination. These receptors all come from an adult in good health.

This chain connects TRBV6-6 to TRBJ1-1, with D possibly TRBD1 on 5 matching bases. From germline, CDR1 is MNHNY and CDR2 SVGAGI (reference sequence). V was shortened by 6 bases and J by 1 base, with 12 bases between the two germline ends. The CDR3 consists of 14 residues. The CDR3 loop is CASSWGGGNTEAFF. In nucleotides, the CDR3 is TGTGCCAGCAGCTGGGGCGGGGGGAACACTGAAGCTTTCTTT.

The chain links TRBV6-5 to TRBJ2-1, with D unresolved. Germline V gene lookup returns CDR1 MNHEY and CDR2 SVGAGI. The CDR3 runs to 12 residues. Trimming cost V 7 bases and J 5 bases, with 9 bases left between them. The CDR3 spells CASTSVHNEQFF. In DNA form, the CDR3 reads TGTGCCAGCACTTCCGTCCACAATGAGCAGTTCTTC.

This CDR3 reads CASSLDSPYEQYF. CDR3 nucleotide sequence: TGTGCCAGCAGCCTGGACTCTCCCTACGAGCAGTACTTC. The chain links TRBV5-4 to TRBJ2-7; a weak D match, TRBD2 (5 bases). V shed 4 bases and J shed 2 bases, with 10 bases lying between them. The CDR3 length is 13 residues. Germline CDR1 is SGHNT and CDR2 is YYREEE (reference sequence).

V and J are TRBV19 and TRBJ2-7, with D uncertain. The germline V gene has CDR1 LNHDA and CDR2 SQIVND (reference sequence). This CDR3 has 14 residues. The V gene lost 6 bases and the J gene lost 2 bases, with 14 bases spanning the gap. The CDR3 DNA reads TGTGCCAGTAGCCTTGAGTACTCTCCCTACGAGCAGTACTTC. This gives the protein CASSLEYSPYEQYF. Based on the CDR3 plus reference TRBV19 and TRBJ2-7, the full variable domain is DGGITQSPKYLFRKEGQNVTLSCEQNLNHDAMYWYRQDPGQGLRLIYYSQIVNDFQKGDIAEGYSVSREKKESFPLTVTSAQKNPTAFYLCASSLEYSPYEQYFGPGTRLTVT.

V and J are TRBV12-5 and TRBJ1-2; TRBD1 matches at 8 bases. Germline V CDR1 and CDR2: LGHNT, FRNRAP. CDR3 length: 16 amino acids. Trimming took 3 bases from V and 3 from J; bases not matched to a gene: 9. The CDR3 DNA reads TGTGCTAGTGGTTTTCCGGACAGGGTGGAAGACTATGGCTACACCTTC. It is translated as CASGFPDRVEDYGYTF.